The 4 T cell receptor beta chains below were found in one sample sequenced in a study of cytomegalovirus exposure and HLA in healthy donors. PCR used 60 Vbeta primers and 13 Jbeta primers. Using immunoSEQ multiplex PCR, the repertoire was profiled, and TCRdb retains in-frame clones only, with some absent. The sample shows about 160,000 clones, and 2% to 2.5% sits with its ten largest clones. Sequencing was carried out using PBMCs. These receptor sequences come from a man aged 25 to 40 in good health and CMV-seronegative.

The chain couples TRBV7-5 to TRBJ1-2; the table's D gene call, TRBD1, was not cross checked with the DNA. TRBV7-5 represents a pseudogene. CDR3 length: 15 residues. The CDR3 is CVRSETGIYNYGYTF. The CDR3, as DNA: TGTGTCAGAAGCGAAACAGGGATCTACAACTATGGCTACACCTTC.

In nucleotides, the CDR3 is TGTGCCAGCAGCTTATACGGAGAAGGGACTAGCGGCTTTAAGTCCTACAATGAGCAGTTCTTC. Its protein is CASSLYGEGTSGFKSYNEQFF. The V and J genes are TRBV13 and TRBJ2-1; TRBD2 matches 11 bases. Germline CDR1 and CDR2: PRHDT and FYEKMQ (reference sequence). The CDR3 is 21 residues long. Germline trimming cut 2 bases from V and 1 base from J; bases unmatched to any gene: 16.

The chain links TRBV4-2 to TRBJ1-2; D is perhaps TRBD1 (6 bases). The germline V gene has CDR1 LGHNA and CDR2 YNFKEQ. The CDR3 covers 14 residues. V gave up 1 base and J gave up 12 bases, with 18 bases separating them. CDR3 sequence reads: CASSQGGGVPLNTF. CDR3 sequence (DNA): TGTGCCAGCAGCCAAGGAGGGGGAGTTCCTTTAAACACCTTC.

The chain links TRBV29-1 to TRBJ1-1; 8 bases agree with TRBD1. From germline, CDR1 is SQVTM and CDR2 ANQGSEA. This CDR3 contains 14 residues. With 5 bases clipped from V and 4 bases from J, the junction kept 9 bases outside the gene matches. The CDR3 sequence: CSVTKSTGGTEAFF. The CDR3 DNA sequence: TGCAGCGTTACAAAATCTACAGGGGGCACTGAAGCTTTCTTT.